Below are 30 T cell receptor beta chains sequenced from a single sample in a study of control samples from healthy donors and cancer patients. Libraries were prepared by immunoSEQ multiplex PCR; TCRdb keeps only in-frame clonotypes and omits some of them. The sample consists of about 150,000 clones, approximately 94% of them appearing once. The material sequenced was blood. The receptors stem from a man aged 35-49 years in good health.

In this sample, this clone turned up once. The gene calls are TRBV5-4 and TRBJ1-1; D unresolved. Germline-derived CDR1 and CDR2 are SGHNT and YYREEE (reference sequence). The CDR3 has 13 residues. The V and J ends lost 4 bases and 4 bases respectively, with 11 bases between them. The CDR3 bases are TGTGCCAGCAGCCTCGGGATGAGCACTGAAGCTTTCTTT. Amino acid sequence: CASSLGMSTEAFF.

This clone was detected once. The chain combines TRBV7-3 with TRBJ2-5, with D perhaps matching TRBD1 (5 bases). This CDR3 has 14 residues. Trimming took 3 bases from V and 9 from J, leaving 17 bases between them. From germline, CDR1 is SGHTA and CDR2 FQGTGA. In nucleotides, the CDR3 is TGTGCCAGCAGCTTGGCCAGCTCTTCGACAGCCCAGTACTTC. The encoded protein is CASSLASSSTAQYF.

The rearrangement uses TRBV10-2 and TRBJ2-4; D may correspond to TRBD1 or TRBD2 (5 bases each). The CDR3 runs 15 residues. Trimming shortened V by 8 bases and J by 9 bases, and 23 bases separated the two germline ends. The germline CDR1 and CDR2 sequences are WSHSY and SAAADI. CDR3 amino acids: CASVSVGQGGGIQYF. The CDR3 DNA is TGCGCCAGCGTGTCGGTCGGGCAGGGCGGAGGCATTCAGTACTTC.

The rearrangement joins TRBV5-4 to TRBJ2-7; 11 bases are shared with TRBD2. The junction had 0 bases not matched to a gene; V was cut back by 0 bases and J by 1 base. Germline CDR1 reads SGHNT; CDR2 reads YYREEE (reference sequence). This CDR3 contains 15 residues. CDR3 DNA: TGTGCCAGCAGCTTGGGACTAGCGGGGTCCTACGAGCAGTACTTC. It codes for CASSLGLAGSYEQYF.

J is TRBJ2-3 and V is TRBV7-2; tentatively, D is TRBD2 (6 bases). Trimming left V 5 bases short and J 6 bases short, with 15 bases between. Germline CDR1 and CDR2: SGHTA and FQGNSA. The CDR3 has 14 residues. Here the CDR3 reads CASSDSGSGDTQYF. For the CDR3, the DNA is TGTGCCAGCAGCGACTCAGGCAGCGGGGATACGCAGTATTTT.

The chain is built from TRBV28 and TRBJ1-6, with D hard to call. The CDR3 totals 16 residues. Trimming left V 4 bases short and J 0 bases short, with 10 bases between. The germline CDR1 and CDR2 sequences are MDHEN and SYDVKM. In DNA form, the CDR3 reads TGTGCCAGCAGTTCCGCCCAGGACTCCTATAATTCACCCCTCCACTTT. Its protein is CASSSAQDSYNSPLHF.

The V call is TRBV19, the J call TRBJ1-5; unclear D gene. V was cut by 7 bases and J by 3 bases, with 10 bases left in between. This CDR3 has 13 amino acids. Germline assignment: CDR1 LNHDA and CDR2 SQIVND (reference sequence). CDR3 nucleotide sequence: TGTGCCAGTAAGGGAGACTTCAATCAGCCCCAGCATTTT. This encodes CASKGDFNQPQHF.

The chain combines TRBV4-3 with TRBJ2-7; tentative D call: TRBD1 (5 bases). Germline CDR1 and CDR2: LGHNA and YSLEER. V lost 0 bases, J lost 2 bases, and 11 bases lay in between. There are 15 residues in the CDR3. The CDR3 DNA follows: TGCGCCAGCAGCCAAGAAGGACACCCTCCCTACGAGCAGTACTTC. Translation gives CASSQEGHPPYEQYF.

The chain recombines TRBV4-1 with TRBJ1-2, with D possibly matching TRBD1 (5 bases). The germline CDR1 and CDR2 sequences are MGHRA and YSYEKL. This CDR3 contains 14 residues. Trimming pared 1 base from V and 4 bases from J, leaving 10 bases between. The CDR3 loop is CASSQGQGSYGYTF. CDR3 bases: TGCGCCAGCAGCCAAGGTCAGGGCAGCTATGGCTACACCTTC.

The chain uses TRBV4-1 and TRBJ1-4, with a weak D call TRBD1 (5 bases). The length of the CDR3 is 18 residues. The germline gives CDR1 MGHRA, CDR2 YSYEKL. Trimming pared 0 bases from V and 7 bases from J, leaving 21 bases between. The DNA of the CDR3 is TGCGCCAGCAGCCAAGATGCGGTTGGGGCAGTCTGGGGTGAAAAACTGTTTTTT. Residues: CASSQDAVGAVWGEKLFF.

The genes are TRBV9 and TRBJ1-1; no reliable D call. The CDR3 contains 14 residues. Germline V lookup: CDR1 SGDLS, CDR2 YYNGEE. Trimming shortened V by 3 bases and J by 4 bases, and 13 bases separated the two germline ends. The CDR3 region has the DNA TGTGCCAGCAGCGCCTCTCTAGGGCCCACTGAAGCTTTCTTT. Amino acid sequence: CASSASLGPTEAFF.

In regard to this clone: A read error may produce the germline difference seen at one junction end. The chain recombines TRBV5-4 with TRBJ2-6; 15 bases agree with TRBD2. CDR1 SGHNT and CDR2 YYREEE come from the germline V gene (reference sequence). This CDR3 contains 15 residues. For the CDR3, the DNA is TGTGCCAGCAGCTGGACTAGCGGGGGGGCCCACGTCCTGACTTTC. Translated: CASSWTSGGAHVLTF.

The CDR3 nucleotides read TGTGCCACCGACCAAGACCGTGCCTATAATTCACCCCTCCACTTT. Protein product: CATDQDRAYNSPLHF. The chain uses TRBV27 and TRBJ1-6; D uncertain. Germline V gene data show CDR1 as MNHEY and CDR2 as SMNVEV (reference sequence). There are 15 residues in the CDR3. The germline V and J ends were trimmed by 10 bases and 2 bases, with 15 bases remaining between them.

The V and J genes are TRBV13 and TRBJ1-1, with D possibly being TRBD1 (5 bases). The CDR3 sequence is 15 residues long. The germline CDR1 and CDR2 sequences are PRHDT and FYEKMQ (reference sequence). V lost 1 base and J lost 1, with 10 bases in between. CDR3 DNA: TGTGCCAGCAGCTTAGTCGAGGGGAAGAACACTGAAGCTTTCTTT. Its translation is CASSLVEGKNTEAFF.

This clone has more than one count but fewer than ten. CDR3: CASSEFSGTSGAYEQYF. The CDR3 bases are TGTGCCAGCAGTGAATTCTCAGGGACTAGCGGGGCCTACGAGCAGTACTTC. The genes are TRBV6-1 and TRBJ2-7, with 13 nucleotides matching TRBD2. Losses at the gene ends were 2 bases for V and 2 bases for J; bases not matched to a gene: 6. The CDR3 has 17 amino acids. Germline CDR1 reads MNHNS; CDR2 reads SASEGT.

The chain is built from TRBV9 and TRBJ1-1, with D tentatively TRBD1 (5 bases). This CDR3 spans 16 amino acids. Deletions cut 4 bases from V and 0 bases from J, with 16 bases between. Germline V gene data show CDR1 as SGDLS and CDR2 as YYNGEE. CDR3 loop: CASSRGAFGLNTEAFF. The CDR3 region has the DNA TGTGCCAGCAGCCGTGGGGCATTCGGTTTGAACACTGAAGCTTTCTTT.

The chain is built from TRBV30 and TRBJ1-2; D is ambiguous. This CDR3 is built from 12 residues. Looked up from germline, CDR1 is GTSNPN and CDR2 is SVGIG (reference sequence). The V gene lost 2 bases and the J gene lost 8 bases, with 12 bases spanning the gap. CDR3 nucleotides: TGTGCCTGGAGTACCGGTCCGGGGGGCTACACCTTC. Translating it yields CAWSTGPGGYTF.

V is TRBV19 and J is TRBJ1-1, with 10 bases identical to TRBD1. J lost 3 bases, V lost 7 bases, and 8 bases had no gene match. The CDR3 consists of 15 residues. Germline assignment: CDR1 LNHDA and CDR2 SQIVND (reference sequence). The CDR3 DNA reads as TGTGCCAGTACCAAAAGGGGGACAGGGGACACTGAAGCTTTCTTT. This codes for CASTKRGTGDTEAFF.

This chain connects TRBV5-5 to TRBJ1-6; the D is unclear. The CDR3 extends over 15 amino acids. Germline CDR1 reads SGHKS; CDR2 reads YYEKEE (reference sequence). V lost 2 bases and J 6 bases, leaving 12 bases between the germline ends. For the CDR3, the DNA is TGTGCCAGCAGCTTTGGACCAGCGGCTAATTCACCCCTCCACTTT. It specifies CASSFGPAANSPLHF.

The table lists this clone with a few counts. The chain carries TRBV29-1 and TRBJ1-4; 7 nucleotides agree with TRBD1. Looked up from germline, CDR1 is SQVTM and CDR2 is ANQGSEA. V shed 4 bases and J 2 bases; nucleotides not matched to a gene: 4. CDR3 length: 14 amino acids. In DNA form, the CDR3 reads TGCAGCGTTGGACAGGGTAACACTAATGAAAAACTGTTTTTT. Encoded protein: CSVGQGNTNEKLFF.

This chain uses TRBV7-9 with TRBJ1-2; 8 nucleotides align to TRBD1. Germline loops: CDR1 SEHNR, CDR2 FQNEAQ (reference sequence). The CDR3 has 14 residues. The ends lost 4 bases at V and 3 bases at J; junction bases unmatched: 4. The CDR3, as DNA: TGTGCCAGCAGCTGGACAGGGAGCGACTATGGCTACACCTTC. Translated, it gives CASSWTGSDYGYTF.

CDR3 sequence: CASSGTGQTNEKLFF. Written as DNA, the CDR3 is TGCGCCAGCAGCGGGACAGGCCAGACTAATGAAAAACTGTTTTTT. V and J are TRBV5-1 and TRBJ1-4; 8 nucleotides align to TRBD1. There are 15 residues in the CDR3. Germline V gene lookup returns CDR1 SGHRS and CDR2 YFSETQ. V gave up 4 bases and J gave up 2 bases; unmatched junction bases: 4.

Comments on this clone: Other DNA sequences in this specimen translate into the identical CDR3. The chain carries TRBV3-1 (or the pseudogene TRBV3-2) and TRBJ2-7, with D maybe TRBD2 (5 bases). Germline V gene data show CDR1 as LGHDT and CDR2 as YNNKEL (reference sequence). V was pared by 1 base and J by 3 bases, with 10 bases between. The CDR3 runs to 14 residues. The CDR3 here is CASSQGGSNYEQYF. As DNA, the CDR3 is TGTGCCAGCAGCCAAGGCGGGTCCAACTACGAGCAGTACTTC.

This chain links TRBV4-1 with TRBJ1-2; D gene ambiguous. The CDR3 runs 13 residues. Germline V lookup: CDR1 MGHRA, CDR2 YSYEKL. V lost 3 bases, J lost 1 base, and 6 bases lay in between. DNA for the CDR3: TGCGCCAGCAGCCAGGAGGTTAACTATGGCTACACCTTC. Encoded protein: CASSQEVNYGYTF.

The V gene is TRBV24-1, the J gene TRBJ1-2; a weak D match, TRBD1 (6 bases). With 2 bases removed from V and 3 bases from J, the gap between germline ends came to 9 bases. Per the germline V gene, CDR1 is KGHDR and CDR2 is SFDVKD. The CDR3 runs 14 residues. The CDR3 bases are TGTGCCACCAGTGATTGGGACAAGGACTATGGCTACACCTTC. Protein: CATSDWDKDYGYTF.

The chain uses TRBV24-1 and TRBJ1-5, with TRBD1 as a possible D gene (5 bases). Trimming took 10 bases from V and 4 from J, leaving 13 bases between them. CDR3 size: 13 residues. In germline, CDR1 is KGHDR, CDR2 SFDVKD. CDR3 amino acids: CATQFGGNQPQHF. In nucleotides, the CDR3 is TGTGCCACTCAATTCGGGGGTAATCAGCCCCAGCATTTT.

This chain uses TRBV4-3 with TRBJ1-2; tentatively, D is TRBD1 (5 bases). Germline lookup yields CDR1 LGHNA and CDR2 YSLEER. This CDR3 has 16 amino acids. V lost 1 base, J lost 5 bases, and 17 bases lay in between. CDR3 residues: CASSQGRTPGLYGYTF. The CDR3 DNA follows: TGCGCCAGCAGCCAAGGGCGTACGCCAGGGTTGTATGGCTACACCTTC.

The rearrangement joins TRBV7-9 to TRBJ2-1; TRBD2 is a possible D gene (5 bases). This CDR3 has 12 residues. V was cut by 5 bases and J by 5 bases, with 7 bases left in between. Germline CDR1 reads SEHNR; CDR2 reads FQNEAQ (reference sequence). The CDR3 DNA is TGTGCCAGCAGCCCGGGAAACAATGAGCAGTTCTTC. Amino acid sequence: CASSPGNNEQFF.

The rearrangement links TRBV11-2 to TRBJ1-1; no clear D. CDR3 length equals 13 residues. V was clipped by 5 bases and J by 4 bases, with 11 bases between them. Germline CDR1 and CDR2: SGHAT and FQNNGV. The CDR3 sequence: CASSQWGGTEAFF. The DNA for the CDR3 is TGTGCCAGCAGCCAATGGGGTGGCACTGAAGCTTTCTTT.

V is TRBV18 and J is TRBJ1-1; D remains unclear. The CDR3 has 15 residues. Trimming took off 2 bases at V and 1 base at J, with 11 bases between the two ends. Per the germline V gene, CDR1 is KGHSH and CDR2 is LQKENI. The CDR3 DNA is TGTGCCAGCTCACCATTGGTAGGGAGGAACACTGAAGCTTTCTTT. It specifies CASSPLVGRNTEAFF.